This T cell receptor beta chain derives from a study of shared clonotypes between healthy human individuals. Assay used: immunoSEQ multiplex PCR; TCRdb lists only in-frame clones, some missing. The profile shows approximately 2.5 million clones, 90% to 95% of them singletons. Germline-derived CDR1 and CDR2 are GTSNPN and SVGIG (reference sequence). Losses at the gene ends were 2 bases for V and 3 bases for J; bases not matched to a gene: 3. The CDR3 spans 13 residues. The table lists this clone with a few counts. The genes are TRBV30 and TRBJ1-1; 7 bases match TRBD1. The sample consisted of naive CD4+ T cells from PBMCs. Stated subset: CD45RA+ positively selected. This clonotype was sampled from a man aged 18 to 30 in good health. Some clones in this sample may be carry-over from other donors' samples. The CDR3 DNA follows: TGTGCCTGGAGTCCCACAGGGGACACTGAAGCTTTCTTT. Protein sequence: CAWSPTGDTEAFF.